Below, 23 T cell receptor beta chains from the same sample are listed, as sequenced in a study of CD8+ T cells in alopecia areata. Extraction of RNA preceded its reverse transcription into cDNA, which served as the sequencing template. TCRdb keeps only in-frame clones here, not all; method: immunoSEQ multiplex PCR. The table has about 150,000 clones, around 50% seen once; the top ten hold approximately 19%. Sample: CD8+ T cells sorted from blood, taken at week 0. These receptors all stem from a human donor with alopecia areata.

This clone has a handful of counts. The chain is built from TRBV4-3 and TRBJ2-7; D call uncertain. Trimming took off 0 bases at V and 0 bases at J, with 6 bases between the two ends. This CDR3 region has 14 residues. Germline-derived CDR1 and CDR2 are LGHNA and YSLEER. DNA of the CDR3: TGCGCCAGCAGCCAAGATCTTAACTCCTACGAGCAGTACTTC. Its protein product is CASSQDLNSYEQYF.

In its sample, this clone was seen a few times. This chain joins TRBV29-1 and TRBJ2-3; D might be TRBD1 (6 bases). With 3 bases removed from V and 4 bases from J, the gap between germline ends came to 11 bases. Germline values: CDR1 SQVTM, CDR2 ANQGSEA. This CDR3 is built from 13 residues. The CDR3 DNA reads TGCAGCGTTGACAGGGGTGGCGCAGATACGCAGTATTTT. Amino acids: CSVDRGGADTQYF.

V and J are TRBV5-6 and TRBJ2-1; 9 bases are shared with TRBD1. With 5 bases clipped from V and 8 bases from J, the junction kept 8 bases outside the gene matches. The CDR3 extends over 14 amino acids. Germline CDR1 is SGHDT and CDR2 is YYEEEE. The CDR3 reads CASREGTGTDEQFF. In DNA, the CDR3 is TGTGCCAGCAGGGAGGGGACAGGGACGGATGAGCAGTTCTTC.

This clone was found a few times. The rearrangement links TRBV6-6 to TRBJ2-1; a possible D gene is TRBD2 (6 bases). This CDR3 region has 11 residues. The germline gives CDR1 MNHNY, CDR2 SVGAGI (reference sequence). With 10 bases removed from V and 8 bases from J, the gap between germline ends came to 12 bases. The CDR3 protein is CATEDYYEQFF. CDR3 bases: TGTGCCACCGAGGACTATTATGAGCAGTTCTTC.

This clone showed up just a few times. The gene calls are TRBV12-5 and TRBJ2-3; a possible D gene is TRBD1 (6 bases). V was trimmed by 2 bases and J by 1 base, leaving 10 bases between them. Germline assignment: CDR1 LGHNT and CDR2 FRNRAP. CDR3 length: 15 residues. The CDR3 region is CASGLTGHGTDTQYF. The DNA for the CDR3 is TGTGCTAGTGGTTTGACGGGACACGGCACAGATACGCAGTATTTT.

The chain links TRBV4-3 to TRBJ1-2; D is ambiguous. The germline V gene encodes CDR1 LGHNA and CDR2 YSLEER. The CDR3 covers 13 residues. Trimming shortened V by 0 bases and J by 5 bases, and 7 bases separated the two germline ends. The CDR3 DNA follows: TGCGCCAGCAGCCAAGATCAAGGGTATGGCTACACCTTC. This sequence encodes CASSQDQGYGYTF.

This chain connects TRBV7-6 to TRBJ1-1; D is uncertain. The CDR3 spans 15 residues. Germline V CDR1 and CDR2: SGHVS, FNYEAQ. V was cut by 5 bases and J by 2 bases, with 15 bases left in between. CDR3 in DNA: TGTGCCAGCAGCGAAGAAGCCAGAACTAACACTGAAGCTTTCTTT. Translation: CASSEEARTNTEAFF. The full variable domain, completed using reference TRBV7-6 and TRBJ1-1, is GAGVSQSPRYKVTKRGQDVALRCDPISGHVSLYWYRQALGQGPEFLTYFNYEAQQDKSGLPNDRFSAERPEGSISTLTIQRTEQRDSAMYRCASSEEARTNTEAFFGQGTRLTVV.

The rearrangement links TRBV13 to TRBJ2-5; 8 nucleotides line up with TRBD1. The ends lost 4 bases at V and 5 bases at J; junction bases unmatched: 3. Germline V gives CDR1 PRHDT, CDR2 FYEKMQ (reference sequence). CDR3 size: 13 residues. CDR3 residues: CASSSTGGETQYF. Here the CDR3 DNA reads TGTGCCAGCAGCTCTACAGGGGGGGAGACCCAGTACTTC.

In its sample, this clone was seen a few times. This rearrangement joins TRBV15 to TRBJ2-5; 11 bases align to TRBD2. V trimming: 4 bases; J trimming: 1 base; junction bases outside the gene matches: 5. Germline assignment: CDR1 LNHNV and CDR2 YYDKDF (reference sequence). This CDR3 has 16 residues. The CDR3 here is CATSIDSGGGQETQYF. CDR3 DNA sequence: TGTGCCACCAGCATCGATAGCGGGGGGGGCCAAGAGACCCAGTACTTC.

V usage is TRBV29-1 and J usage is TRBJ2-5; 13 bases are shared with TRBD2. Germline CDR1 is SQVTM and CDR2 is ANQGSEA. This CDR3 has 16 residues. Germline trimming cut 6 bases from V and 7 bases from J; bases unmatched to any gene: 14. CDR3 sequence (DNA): TGCAGCGTCGAACCGGGACTAGCGGGGCAGCGCCGGACCCAGTACTTC. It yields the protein CSVEPGLAGQRRTQYF.

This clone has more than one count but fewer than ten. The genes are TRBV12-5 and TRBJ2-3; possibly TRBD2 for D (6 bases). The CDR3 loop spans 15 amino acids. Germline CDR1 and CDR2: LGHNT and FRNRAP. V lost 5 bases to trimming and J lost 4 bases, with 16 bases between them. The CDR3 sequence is CASGTKGTGADTQYF. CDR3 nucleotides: TGTGCTAGTGGTACGAAGGGCACGGGGGCAGATACGCAGTATTTT.

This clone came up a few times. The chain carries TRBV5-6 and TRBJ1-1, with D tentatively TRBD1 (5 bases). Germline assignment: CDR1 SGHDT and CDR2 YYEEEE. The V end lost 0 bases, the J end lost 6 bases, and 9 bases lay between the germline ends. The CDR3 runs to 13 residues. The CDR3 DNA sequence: TGTGCCAGCAGCTTGGGCAGGGACTCTGAAGCTTTCTTT. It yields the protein CASSLGRDSEAFF.

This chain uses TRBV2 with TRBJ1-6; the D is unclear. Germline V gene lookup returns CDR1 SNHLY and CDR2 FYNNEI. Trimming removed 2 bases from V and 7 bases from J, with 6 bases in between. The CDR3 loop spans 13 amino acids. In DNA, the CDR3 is TGTGCCAGCAGTGAATACAGCAATTCACCCCTCCACTTT. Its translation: CASSEYSNSPLHF.

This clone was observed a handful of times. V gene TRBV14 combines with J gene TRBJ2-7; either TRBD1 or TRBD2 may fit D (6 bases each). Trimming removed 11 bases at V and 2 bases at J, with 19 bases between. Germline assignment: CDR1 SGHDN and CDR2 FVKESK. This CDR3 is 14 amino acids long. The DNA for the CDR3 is TGTGCCCAAGCTGGGGGGACACTGACCTACGAGCAGTACTTC. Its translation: CAQAGGTLTYEQYF.

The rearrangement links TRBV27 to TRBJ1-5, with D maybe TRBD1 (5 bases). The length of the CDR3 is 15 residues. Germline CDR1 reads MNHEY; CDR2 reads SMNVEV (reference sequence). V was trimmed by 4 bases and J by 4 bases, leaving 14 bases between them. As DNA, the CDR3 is TGTGCCAGCAGTTCCGGACAAAAGAAAAATCAGCCCCAGCATTTT. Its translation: CASSSGQKKNQPQHF.

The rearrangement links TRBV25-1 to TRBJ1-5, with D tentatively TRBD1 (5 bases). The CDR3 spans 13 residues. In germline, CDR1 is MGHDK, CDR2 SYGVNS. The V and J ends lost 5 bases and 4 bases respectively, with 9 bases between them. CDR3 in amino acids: CASSPGPNQPQHF. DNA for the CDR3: TGTGCCAGCAGTCCGGGGCCTAATCAGCCCCAGCATTTT.

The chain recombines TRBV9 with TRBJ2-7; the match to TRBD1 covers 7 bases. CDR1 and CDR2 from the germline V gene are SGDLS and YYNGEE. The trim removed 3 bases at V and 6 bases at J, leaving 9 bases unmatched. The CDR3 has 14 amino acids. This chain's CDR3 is CASSGTGAIGEQYF. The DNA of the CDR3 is TGTGCCAGCAGCGGAACAGGGGCCATTGGCGAGCAGTACTTC.

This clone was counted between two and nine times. As DNA, the CDR3 is TGCAGCGTTGACAGGGCACTAAACACTGAAGCTTTCTTT. Translating gives CSVDRALNTEAFF. The chain recombines TRBV29-1 with TRBJ1-1, with TRBD1 as a possible D gene (5 bases). Per germline, CDR1 SQVTM and CDR2 ANQGSEA. V was trimmed by 3 bases and J by 2 bases, leaving 10 bases between them. The CDR3 length is 13 residues.

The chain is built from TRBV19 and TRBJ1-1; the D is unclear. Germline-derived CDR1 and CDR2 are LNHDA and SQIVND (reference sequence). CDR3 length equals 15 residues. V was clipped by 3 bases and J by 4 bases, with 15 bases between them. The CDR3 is CASSMSFGVSTEAFF. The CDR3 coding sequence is TGTGCCAGTAGTATGTCCTTTGGCGTTAGCACTGAAGCTTTCTTT.

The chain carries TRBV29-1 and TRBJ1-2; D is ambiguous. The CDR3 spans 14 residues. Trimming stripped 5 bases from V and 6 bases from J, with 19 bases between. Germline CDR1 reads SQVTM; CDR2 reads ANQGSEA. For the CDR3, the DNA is TGCAGCGTTAACTCCGACAAGACGGGCCATGGCTACACCTTC. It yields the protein CSVNSDKTGHGYTF.

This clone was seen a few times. The CDR3 loop is CASSPYLGSINNEQFF. CDR3 sequence (DNA): TGTGCCAGCAGCCCGTACTTAGGTTCGATAAACAATGAGCAGTTCTTC. The chain carries TRBV7-9 and TRBJ2-1; D is undetermined. Germline assignment: CDR1 SEHNR and CDR2 FQNEAQ (reference sequence). This CDR3 is built from 16 residues. Trimming shortened V by 5 bases and J by 5 bases, and 19 bases separated the two germline ends.

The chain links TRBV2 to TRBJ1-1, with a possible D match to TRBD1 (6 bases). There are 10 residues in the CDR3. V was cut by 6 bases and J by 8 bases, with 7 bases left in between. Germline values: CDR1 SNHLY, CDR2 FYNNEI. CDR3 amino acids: CASSTGEAFF. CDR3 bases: TGTGCCAGCAGCACAGGGGAAGCTTTCTTT.

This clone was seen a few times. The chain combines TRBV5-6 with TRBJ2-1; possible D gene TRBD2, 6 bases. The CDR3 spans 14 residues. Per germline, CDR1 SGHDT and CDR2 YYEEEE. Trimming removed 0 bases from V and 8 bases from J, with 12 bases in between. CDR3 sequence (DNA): TGTGCCAGCAGCTTGGCCACGGGAGAAGATGAGCAGTTCTTC. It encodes CASSLATGEDEQFF.